The next 5 T cell receptor beta chains were all read from a single sample in a study of blood T cell repertoires in COVID-19. Method: immunoSEQ multiplex PCR; TCRdb's copy keeps in-frame clones and lacks some. Of hundreds of thousands of clones listed, about 90% are singletons. What was sequenced was peripheral blood. Receptors were obtained from a woman between 18 and 30 years old who had recovered from COVID-19.

This chain uses TRBV6-2 or TRBV6-3 with TRBJ2-1; D is unresolved. From germline, CDR1 is MNHEY and CDR2 SVGEGT. The V and J ends lost 2 bases and 5 bases respectively, with 7 bases between them. The length of the CDR3 is 13 residues. CDR3 nucleotides: TGTGCCAGCAGTTACATACAGAACAATGAGCAGTTCTTC. This sequence encodes CASSYIQNNEQFF.

J is TRBJ1-4 and V is TRBV15; D is uncertain. The CDR3 has 16 amino acids. Trimming took 0 bases from V and 1 from J, leaving 9 bases between them. CDR1 LNHNV and CDR2 YYDKDF come from the germline V gene (reference sequence). The CDR3 DNA is TGTGCCACCAGCAGAGATGACACCTTAACTAATGAAAAACTGTTTTTT. Amino acids: CATSRDDTLTNEKLFF.

The chain links TRBV7-3 to TRBJ2-3, with D uncertain. The germline V and J ends were trimmed by 6 bases and 0 bases, with 7 bases remaining between them. The CDR3 totals 13 residues. In germline, CDR1 is SGHTA, CDR2 FQGTGA. The CDR3 sequence is CASSRSSTDTQYF. CDR3 sequence (DNA): TGTGCCAGCAGTCGTTCTAGCACAGATACGCAGTATTTT.

V and J are TRBV27 and TRBJ2-1; weak D call: TRBD2 (6 bases). Trimming shortened V by 6 bases and J by 7 bases, and 16 bases separated the two germline ends. This CDR3 spans 14 amino acids. Germline-derived CDR1 and CDR2 are MNHEY and SMNVEV (reference sequence). The CDR3 DNA reads TGTGCCAGCAGACCGGGACTCCTTGGTAATGAGCAGTTCTTC. Translating gives CASRPGLLGNEQFF.

This sequence joins TRBV5-4 and TRBJ1-1; a possible D gene is TRBD1 (5 bases). V was trimmed by 4 bases and J by 1 base, leaving 14 bases between them. The CDR3 loop spans 15 amino acids. Germline lookup yields CDR1 SGHNT and CDR2 YYREEE (reference sequence). The CDR3 region is CASSPDGQGNTEAFF. CDR3 DNA: TGTGCCAGCAGCCCCGACGGTCAGGGGAACACTGAAGCTTTCTTT. Filled out from reference TRBV5-4 and TRBJ1-1, the complete variable domain reads ETGVTQSPTHLIKTRGQQVTLRCSSQSGHNTVSWYQQALGQGPQFIFQYYREEENGRGNFPPRFSGLQFPNYSSELNVNALELDDSALYLCASSPDGQGNTEAFFGQGTRLTVV.